These 14 T cell receptor beta chains were all obtained from the same sample, sequenced in a study of T cell responses to AZD1222 COVID-19 vaccine. The table came from immunoSEQ multiplex PCR; TCRdb's copy has only in-frame clones and leaves some out. The sample lists 55,000 to 75,000 clones, 70% to 80% occurring once. This specimen consisted of peripheral blood, obtained on day 0 of MenACWY control vaccination. These receptors were taken from an adult in good health.

J is TRBJ1-2 and V is TRBV28; no definite D call. Trimming removed 8 bases from V and 8 bases from J, with 15 bases in between. The CDR3 is made up of 12 amino acids. The germline V gene encodes CDR1 MDHEN and CDR2 SYDVKM. The CDR3 is CASFQGGEGYTF. The CDR3, as DNA: TGTGCCAGCTTTCAAGGAGGAGAAGGCTACACCTTC.

The genes are TRBV29-1 and TRBJ1-2; 7 nucleotides align to TRBD1. Germline CDR1 and CDR2: SQVTM and ANQGSEA. The CDR3 is 11 residues long. The trim removed 4 bases at V and 8 bases at J, leaving 4 bases unmatched. CDR3 coding DNA: TGCAGCGTTGGAGGGACAGAGGGCTACACCTTC. It translates to CSVGGTEGYTF.

This sequence joins TRBV7-2 and TRBJ2-7; possible D gene TRBD2, 6 bases. The length of the CDR3 is 13 residues. V lost 3 bases, J lost 1 base, and 7 bases lay in between. Germline CDR1 SGHTA, CDR2 FQGNSA. CDR3 in amino acids: CASSLGLSYEQYF. The CDR3 coding sequence is TGTGCCAGCAGCTTGGGACTGTCCTACGAGCAGTACTTC.

This clone was seen a few times. The chain is built from TRBV11-2 and TRBJ1-6, with 10 nucleotides matching TRBD1. Germline CDR1 SGHAT, CDR2 FQNNGV. The CDR3 sequence is 14 residues long. J lost 6 bases, V lost 7 bases, and 3 bases had no gene match. CDR3 bases: TGTGCCAGCACCCGGACAGGGGGTAATTCACCCCTCCACTTT. Its protein product is CASTRTGGNSPLHF.

CDR3 nucleotides: TGTGCCAGTAGATCCCCAACCGGGCAGGGGGCGAAGGCTAACTATGGCTACACCTTC. Protein: CASRSPTGQGAKANYGYTF. The rearrangement links TRBV19 to TRBJ1-2; 8 positions agree with TRBD1. From germline, CDR1 is LNHDA and CDR2 SQIVND (reference sequence). The junction had 18 bases not matched to a gene; V was cut back by 6 bases and J by 0 bases. The CDR3 runs 19 residues.

This clone was counted between two and nine times. The chain carries TRBV28 and TRBJ1-2, with D uncertain. Per germline, CDR1 MDHEN and CDR2 SYDVKM. Trimming left V 6 bases short and J 6 bases short, with 23 bases between. The CDR3 has 16 amino acids. CDR3 bases: TGTGCCAGCAGGCGACTTCCTTGGAGGGAAAGAGATGGCTACACCTTC. This gives the protein CASRRLPWRERDGYTF.

This chain links TRBV14 with TRBJ2-7; the match to TRBD2 covers 12 bases. Germline V gene data show CDR1 as SGHDN and CDR2 as FVKESK. V was clipped by 3 bases and J by 3 bases; unmatched bases: 3. CDR3 size: 15 residues. CDR3 sequence (DNA): TGTGCCAGCAGCCACGGACTAGCGGGGATCTACGAGCAGTACTTC. Its protein is CASSHGLAGIYEQYF.

The genes are TRBV27 and TRBJ1-2; 9 bases align to TRBD1. The junction had 7 bases not matched to a gene; V was cut back by 6 bases and J by 5 bases. The CDR3 totals 14 residues. In germline, CDR1 is MNHEY, CDR2 SMNVEV (reference sequence). The CDR3 loop reads CASRGQGSRYGYTF. CDR3 nucleotide sequence: TGTGCCAGCAGGGGACAGGGCAGTCGGTATGGCTACACCTTC.

The V and J genes are TRBV19 and TRBJ2-3; tentative D call: TRBD2 (6 bases). V lost 5 bases to trimming and J lost 3 bases, with 12 bases between them. Looked up from germline, CDR1 is LNHDA and CDR2 is SQIVND (reference sequence). The CDR3 runs to 14 residues. The CDR3 spells CASSGLAATDTQYF. The CDR3 coding sequence is TGTGCCAGTAGTGGGTTAGCGGCAACAGATACGCAGTATTTT.

This chain joins TRBV3-1 (or the pseudogene TRBV3-2) and TRBJ2-7; 11 bases line up with TRBD2. V gave up 3 bases and J gave up 6 bases; unmatched junction bases: 7. The CDR3 is 15 residues long. The germline V gene has CDR1 LGHDT and CDR2 YNNKEL (reference sequence). The CDR3 nucleotides are TGTGCCAGCAGCCAGAATACCGGGACTAGCGGCGAGCAGTACTTC. It translates to CASSQNTGTSGEQYF.

The chain carries TRBV6-5 and TRBJ1-2, with TRBD1 as a possible D gene (5 bases). Germline-derived CDR1 and CDR2 are MNHEY and SVGAGI. This CDR3 region has 12 residues. Trimming left V 2 bases short and J 10 bases short, with 11 bases between. The DNA of the CDR3 is TGTGCCAGCAGTTACAGAGGGGCCTACTACACCTTC. Its protein product is CASSYRGAYYTF.

The CDR3 loop reads CAWGEFMNTEAFF. CDR3 DNA sequence: TGTGCCTGGGGGGAATTCATGAACACTGAAGCTTTCTTT. The chain carries TRBV30 and TRBJ1-1; the D is unclear. Germline CDR1 is GTSNPN and CDR2 is SVGIG (reference sequence). The CDR3 extends over 13 amino acids. Trimming took off 5 bases at V and 0 bases at J, with 10 bases between the two ends.

The rearrangement joins TRBV7-2 to TRBJ2-7; no reliable D call. This CDR3 has 13 amino acids. The germline gives CDR1 SGHTA, CDR2 FQGNSA. Trimming shortened V by 4 bases and J by 4 bases, and 11 bases separated the two germline ends. The CDR3 here is CASSSNRLYEQYF. For the CDR3, the DNA is TGTGCCAGCAGCTCGAATCGGTTATACGAGCAGTACTTC.

This clone is a singleton in its sample. This chain joins TRBV5-1 and TRBJ2-7, with TRBD1 identical over 8 bases. CDR1 is SGHRS and CDR2 is YFSETQ in the germline V gene. The CDR3 extends over 14 amino acids. V gave up 4 bases and J gave up 5 bases; unmatched junction bases: 8. CDR3 sequence reads: CASSPWTGSNEQYF. The CDR3 nucleotides read TGCGCCAGCAGCCCATGGACAGGGTCCAACGAGCAGTACTTC.